Below are 24 T cell receptor beta chains sequenced from a single sample in a study of blood T cell repertoires in COVID-19. Profiled with immunoSEQ multiplex PCR; TCRdb holds only in-frame clones, not every one. The sample carries about 250,000 clones, 75% to 90% recorded once. The sequenced material came from peripheral blood. These receptors came from a woman aged 25 to 39 with active or convalescent COVID-19.

The V call is TRBV6-5, the J call TRBJ2-7, with 15 bases identical to TRBD2. The J segment lost 7 bases and the V segment lost 4 bases, leaving 5 bases of the junction unmatched. This CDR3 is built from 15 residues. Germline loops: CDR1 MNHEY, CDR2 SVGAGI. The CDR3 spells CASSLTGTSGGEQYF. CDR3 coding DNA: TGTGCCAGCAGTTTAACCGGGACTAGCGGGGGGGAGCAGTACTTC.

This chain connects TRBV20-1 to TRBJ2-3; tentative D call: TRBD2 (7 bases). V was cut by 3 bases and J by 0 bases, with 13 bases left in between. This CDR3 spans 15 amino acids. Germline lookup yields CDR1 DFQATT and CDR2 SNEGSKA (reference sequence). The CDR3 spells CSASWGGASTDTQYF. CDR3 DNA: TGCAGTGCTAGTTGGGGGGGGGCCAGCACAGATACGCAGTATTTT.

The chain recombines TRBV15 with TRBJ2-7; 7 nucleotides line up with TRBD1. Germline lookup yields CDR1 LNHNV and CDR2 YYDKDF (reference sequence). Trimming removed 2 bases from V and 3 bases from J; junction bases left unmatched: 7. This CDR3 spans 15 amino acids. This chain's CDR3 is CATSRSRDSVYEQYF. CDR3 nucleotides: TGTGCCACCAGCAGATCCCGGGACAGCGTCTACGAGCAGTACTTC.

V usage is TRBV6-5 and J usage is TRBJ1-2, with D maybe TRBD1 (6 bases). The CDR3 is 13 residues long. V was clipped by 6 bases and J by 2 bases, with 10 bases between them. The germline V gene has CDR1 MNHEY and CDR2 SVGAGI. The CDR3 DNA is TGTGCCAGCAGGCAGGGGACGAACTATGGCTACACCTTC. Protein sequence: CASRQGTNYGYTF.

The V and J genes are TRBV27 and TRBJ2-1, with D maybe TRBD1 (6 bases). Per the germline V gene, CDR1 is MNHEY and CDR2 is SMNVEV (reference sequence). The CDR3 spans 15 residues. V was shortened by 3 bases and J by 4 bases, with 13 bases between the two germline ends. DNA for the CDR3: TGTGCCAGCAGTTTTTACCGGACAGTATACAATGAGCAGTTCTTC. This translates into CASSFYRTVYNEQFF.

Details on this clone: A junction boundary mismatches the germline segment, possibly from a read error. The CDR3 DNA sequence: TGTGCCAGCTCACCCGACAGGGGGCTGAAAACTGAAGCTTTCTTT. This translates into CASSPDRGLKTEAFF. This chain connects TRBV18 to TRBJ1-1; 10 nucleotides line up with TRBD1. The CDR3 has 15 amino acids. Germline values: CDR1 KGHSH, CDR2 LQKENI. The variable domain in full, with the rest retrieved from reference TRBV18 and TRBJ1-1, is NAGVMQNPRHLVRRRGQEARLRCSPMKGHSHVYWYRQLPEEGLKFMVYLQKENIIDESGMPKERFSAEFPKEGPSILRIQQVVRGDSAAYFCASSPDRGLKTEAFFGQGTRLTVV.

The chain is built from TRBV20-1 and TRBJ1-3; D remains unclear. The CDR3 length is 11 residues. The ends were cut back, 3 bases at V and 8 bases at J, with 8 bases in the middle. Germline V gene lookup returns CDR1 DFQATT and CDR2 SNEGSKA (reference sequence). CDR3 nucleotides: TGCAGTGCTAGCCACGGTGACACCATATATTTT. Its translation is CSASHGDTIYF.

V usage is TRBV2 and J usage is TRBJ1-2; no definite D call. The CDR3 runs 11 residues. Trimming shortened V by 7 bases and J by 7 bases, and 10 bases separated the two germline ends. CDR1 and CDR2 from the germline V gene are SNHLY and FYNNEI. CDR3 amino acids: CASTRTVGYTF. DNA for the CDR3: TGTGCCAGCACCCGGACTGTTGGCTACACCTTC.

The chain has TRBV27 and TRBJ2-7; perhaps TRBD1 as D (6 bases). The CDR3 runs 14 residues. Deletions cut 8 bases from V and 2 bases from J, with 16 bases between. Germline lookup yields CDR1 MNHEY and CDR2 SMNVEV (reference sequence). Here the CDR3 DNA reads TGTGCCAGCGGATTGGGGGCAACCCCCTACGAGCAGTACTTC. It encodes CASGLGATPYEQYF.

This chain uses TRBV5-5 with TRBJ2-3; 9 nucleotides agree with TRBD2. Germline loops: CDR1 SGHKS, CDR2 YYEKEE (reference sequence). V trimming: 5 bases; J trimming: 4 bases; junction bases outside the gene matches: 5. This CDR3 is 14 amino acids long. CDR3 DNA: TGTGCCAGCAGGAGCGGGGGGTGGGCAGATACGCAGTATTTT. Encoded protein: CASRSGGWADTQYF.

This chain uses TRBV30 with TRBJ1-1, with 11 positions matching TRBD1. After removal of 4 bases from V and 10 bases from J, the junction contained 17 bases not matched to a gene. CDR3 length: 16 residues. CDR1 and CDR2 (germline): GTSNPN, SVGIG (reference sequence). CDR3 in DNA: TGTGCCTGGATCTCGACCAGGGACAGGGGGACACAAGTAGCTTTCTTT. Protein product: CAWISTRDRGTQVAFF.

The chain uses TRBV10-1 and TRBJ2-5; D gene unclear. The V gene's germline CDR1 is WNHNN and CDR2 SYGVQD (reference sequence). Trimming removed 6 bases at V and 5 bases at J, with 10 bases between. CDR3 size: 12 residues. The CDR3 DNA is TGCGCCAGCAGCGGAGAATGGGAGACCCAGTACTTC. Its translation is CASSGEWETQYF.

The chain recombines TRBV9 with TRBJ1-4, with TRBD1 matching 9 bases. With 2 bases clipped from V and 7 bases from J, the junction kept 6 bases outside the gene matches. This CDR3 has 15 residues. Germline V gene data show CDR1 as SGDLS and CDR2 as YYNGEE. CDR3 amino acids: CASSVDRGGGEKLFF. Written as DNA, the CDR3 is TGTGCCAGCAGCGTCGACAGGGGGGGTGGTGAAAAACTGTTTTTT.

This sequence joins TRBV6-5 and TRBJ1-6; 7 bases are a match to TRBD1. The germline V gene has CDR1 MNHEY and CDR2 SVGAGI. The V gene end was trimmed by 6 bases and the J gene end by 7 bases; junction bases not matched to a gene: 6. The CDR3 has 14 amino acids. The CDR3 nucleotides read TGTGCCAGCAGACCAGGACAGGAGAATTCACCCCTCCACTTT. Its translation: CASRPGQENSPLHF.

J is TRBJ2-7 and V is TRBV5-1; the D is unclear. CDR1 and CDR2 (germline): SGHRS, YFSETQ. The CDR3 length is 13 residues. Trimming pared 4 bases from V and 2 bases from J, leaving 10 bases between. CDR3 bases: TGCGCCAGCAGCCAACACCCGACCTACGAGCAGTACTTC. Its protein is CASSQHPTYEQYF.

As DNA, the CDR3 is TGTGCCAGCAGCCTCCGGGACAGACCCTCGGGCTACACCTTC. Translation: CASSLRDRPSGYTF. This chain links TRBV7-2 with TRBJ1-2; 7 positions match TRBD1. Germline values: CDR1 SGHTA, CDR2 FQGNSA. With V trimmed by 5 bases and J by 8 bases, 11 bases remained unmatched. The CDR3 is 14 residues long.

V is TRBV5-8 and J is TRBJ2-5; 7 bases map to TRBD2. This CDR3 spans 15 amino acids. Germline V gene lookup returns CDR1 SGHTS and CDR2 YDEGEE. The V segment lost 0 bases and the J segment 3 bases; nucleotides outside the gene matches: 5. The CDR3: CASSLGSRGEETQYF. CDR3 sequence (DNA): TGTGCCAGCAGCTTGGGGTCCCGGGGGGAAGAGACCCAGTACTTC.

The V and J genes are TRBV6-5 and TRBJ2-3; TRBD1 agrees at 9 bases. Germline values: CDR1 MNHEY, CDR2 SVGAGI. V lost 5 bases to trimming and J lost 5 bases; unmatched junction nucleotides: 2. The CDR3 has 13 amino acids. As DNA, the CDR3 is TGTGCCAGCAGTCGGGGACAGGGAGATACGCAGTATTTT. Its translation: CASSRGQGDTQYF.

The rearrangement links TRBV6-1 to TRBJ1-1; TRBD1 agrees at 7 bases. J lost 1 base, V lost 1 base, and 3 bases had no gene match. The germline V gene encodes CDR1 MNHNS and CDR2 SASEGT. This CDR3 is built from 15 residues. The DNA of the CDR3 is TGTGCCAGCAGTGAAGGGACAGGACAGAACACTGAAGCTTTCTTT. Protein: CASSEGTGQNTEAFF.

The chain uses TRBV24-1 and TRBJ2-3; D is ambiguous. The CDR3 runs 12 residues. From germline, CDR1 is KGHDR and CDR2 SFDVKD. The V gene lost 5 bases and the J gene lost 7 bases, with 9 bases spanning the gap. The CDR3 sequence: CATSVGENTQYF. The CDR3 nucleotides are TGTGCCACCAGTGTAGGAGAAAATACGCAGTATTTT.

V is TRBV7-9 and J is TRBJ1-6; 10 bases map to TRBD1. V lost 4 bases, J lost 7 bases, and 13 bases stayed unmatched. Germline CDR1 SEHNR, CDR2 FQNEAQ (reference sequence). This CDR3 has 18 amino acids. CDR3 DNA sequence: TGTGCCAGCAGCTCTCCGGGACAGGGGAGTGTGACGAATTCACCCCTCCACTTT. This codes for CASSSPGQGSVTNSPLHF.

The chain employs TRBV19 and TRBJ1-6; D call uncertain. The CDR3 length is 13 residues. Germline CDR1 LNHDA, CDR2 SQIVND (reference sequence). V lost 1 base, J lost 8 bases, and 6 bases lay in between. CDR3 bases: TGTGCCAGTAGTATAGTTCGCGATTCACCCCTCCACTTT. Amino acids: CASSIVRDSPLHF.

This chain links TRBV7-9 with TRBJ2-7, with a possible D match to TRBD1 (5 bases). The germline V gene has CDR1 SEHNR and CDR2 FQNEAQ (reference sequence). The CDR3 is 15 residues long. The V end was cut by 3 bases, the J end by 1 base, with 13 bases between. The CDR3 is CASSLLQGKSYEQYF. The CDR3 DNA follows: TGTGCCAGCAGCTTGCTCCAGGGAAAGTCCTACGAGCAGTACTTC.

This clone occurred once. V and J are TRBV3-1 (or the pseudogene TRBV3-2) and TRBJ1-2, with 8 bases fitting TRBD1. The CDR3 has 19 residues. V trimming: 0 bases; J trimming: 0 bases; junction bases outside the gene matches: 12. Germline V gene data show CDR1 as LGHDT and CDR2 as YNNKEL (reference sequence). In DNA form, the CDR3 reads TGTGCCAGCAGCCAAGACTCTAAGCCTTGGACAGGGCCTAACTATGGCTACACCTTC. Translating gives CASSQDSKPWTGPNYGYTF.